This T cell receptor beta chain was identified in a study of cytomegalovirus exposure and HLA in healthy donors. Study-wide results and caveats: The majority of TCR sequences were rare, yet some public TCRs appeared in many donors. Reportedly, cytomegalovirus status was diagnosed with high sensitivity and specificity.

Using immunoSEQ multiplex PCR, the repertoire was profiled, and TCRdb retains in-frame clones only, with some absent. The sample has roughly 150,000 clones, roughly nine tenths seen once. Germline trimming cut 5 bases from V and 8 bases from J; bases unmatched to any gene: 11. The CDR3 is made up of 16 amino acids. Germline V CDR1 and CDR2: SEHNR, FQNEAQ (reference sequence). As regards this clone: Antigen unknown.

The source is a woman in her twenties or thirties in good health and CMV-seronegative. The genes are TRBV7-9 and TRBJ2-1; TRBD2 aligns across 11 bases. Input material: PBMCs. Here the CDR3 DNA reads TGTGCCAGCAGCCTAACTAGCGGGAGTTGGTTGGATGAGCAGTTCTTC. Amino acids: CASSLTSGSWLDEQFF.